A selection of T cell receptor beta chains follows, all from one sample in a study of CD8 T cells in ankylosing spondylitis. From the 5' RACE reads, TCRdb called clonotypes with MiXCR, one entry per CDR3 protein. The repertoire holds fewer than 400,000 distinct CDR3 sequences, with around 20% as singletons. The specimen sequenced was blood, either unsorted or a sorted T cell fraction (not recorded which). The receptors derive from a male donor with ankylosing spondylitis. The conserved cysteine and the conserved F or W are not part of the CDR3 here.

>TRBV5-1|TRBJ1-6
ASSFLDGGLNSPLH
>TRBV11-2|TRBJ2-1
ASSLDMAASGYNEQF
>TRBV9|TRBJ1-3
ASSVLGTSGNTIY
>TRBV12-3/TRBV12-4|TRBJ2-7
ASSFGLVAPSYHEQY
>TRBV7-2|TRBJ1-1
ASSLGTSRTEAF
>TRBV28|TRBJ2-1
ASSPRQETYNEQF
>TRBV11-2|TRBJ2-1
ASSPWTGGSYNEQF
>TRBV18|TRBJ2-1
ASSQGLAGVNNEQF
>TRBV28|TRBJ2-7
ASNPGPLGEQY
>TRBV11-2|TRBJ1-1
ASSLVIDSGVAF
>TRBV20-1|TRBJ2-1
SARREGLYNEQF
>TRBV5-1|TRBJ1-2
ASSPEGVGNGYT
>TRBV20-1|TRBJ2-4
SASQELAKNIQY
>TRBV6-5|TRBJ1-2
ASSYGYTSNYGYT
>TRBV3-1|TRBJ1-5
ASSKGTEQPQH
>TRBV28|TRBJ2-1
ASTPWTGGSYNEQF
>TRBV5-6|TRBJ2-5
ASSLIRGALQETQY
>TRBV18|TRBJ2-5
ASSLEQGNQETQY
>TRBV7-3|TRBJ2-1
ASSLASGKYNEQF
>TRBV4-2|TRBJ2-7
ASSQERVTYEQY
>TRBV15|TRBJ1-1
ATSRAGYTEAF
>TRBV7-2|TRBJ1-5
ASSLRTGDRQPQH
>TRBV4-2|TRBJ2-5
ASSQAGLAGEVEETQY